The rows below give T cell receptor beta chains drawn from one sample of a study of response to subunit inactivated influenza vaccine. TCRdb processed the RT-PCR reads anew with MiXCR; each CDR3 protein has one entry. This sample has 450,000 to 550,000 distinct CDR3 sequences; around 25% occur once, and the top ten carry 1.9%. Sequenced material: CD4+ T cells sorted from PBMCs, taken 4 to 6 days after vaccination. These receptors originate from a man aged 50 to 59 who received an inactivated influenza vaccine. CDR3s include the opening cysteine and the closing phenylalanine or tryptophan. The D gene is left open where the match is weak. Clone size, where shown, is once, few, many, or a class for clones that have expanded.

V	size	D	J	DNA	CDR3
TRBV5-1	many	.	TRBJ2-6	TGCGCCAGCAGCCGGGACCCCGGCTCTGGGGCCAACGTCCTGACTTTC	CASSRDPGSGANVLTF
TRBV6-1	few	TRBD1	TRBJ2-2	TGTGCCAGCAGTAAACAGGGGACCGGGGAGCTGTTTTTT	CASSKQGTGELFF
TRBV5-1	many	.	TRBJ2-2	TGCGCCAGCAGCTGGGACGGGAACACCGGGGAGCTGTTTTTT	CASSWDGNTGELFF
TRBV25-1	.	TRBD1	TRBJ1-4	TGTGCCAGCGCAGGGGGCGGGGGTGAAAAACTGTTTTTT	CASAGGGGEKLFF
TRBV12-3/TRBV12-4	.	TRBD2	TRBJ2-7	TGTGCCAGCAGACTAGCGGGAGGGGTCGGCGAGCAGTACTTC	CASRLAGGVGEQYF
TRBV5-1	.	.	TRBJ1-2	TGCGCCAGCAGCTCATTTGGTGGCTACACCTTC	CASSSFGGYTF
TRBV4-3	few	TRBD2	TRBJ2-7	TGCGCCAGCAGCCAAGATAGGCTAGCGGGACTCGGAGAGCAGTACTTC	CASSQDRLAGLGEQYF
TRBV7-3	many	TRBD1	TRBJ2-5	TGTGCCAGCAGCTTAGAGGGACAGGGGAAGAGAACCCAGTACTTC	CASSLEGQGKRTQYF
TRBV12-3/TRBV12-4	few	TRBD2	TRBJ2-1	TGTGCCAGCAGTGCGGGACTAGCGGGAGTTGGCGAGCAGTTCTTC	CASSAGLAGVGEQFF
TRBV9	.	TRBD2	TRBJ2-3	TGTGCCAGCAGCGCCGCCACTAGCGGGAGGTCCACAGATACGCAGTATTTT	CASSAATSGRSTDTQYF
TRBV7-2	few	.	TRBJ1-2	TGTGCCAGCAGCCTAGAGGACGGCACCTATGGCTACACCTTC	CASSLEDGTYGYTF
TRBV5-1	few	TRBD2	TRBJ2-1	TGCGCCAGCAGCTTGATTAGCGGGAGGGCCTCCTACAATGAGCAGTTCTTC	CASSLISGRASYNEQFF
TRBV9	.	TRBD1	TRBJ1-5	TGTGCCAGCAGCGTAGATGGCCAGGGGGGTCAGCCCCAGCATTTT	CASSVDGQGGQPQHF
TRBV11-2	few	TRBD1	TRBJ2-5	TGTGCCAGCAGCCGCGACAGGGTTCAAGAGACCCAGTACTTC	CASSRDRVQETQYF
TRBV6-5	.	.	TRBJ1-4	TGTGCCAGCAGTTTGTTTTCTAATGAAAAACTGTTTTTT	CASSLFSNEKLFF
TRBV20-1	.	.	TRBJ1-4	TGCAGTGCTAGAATACGTGAAAAACTGTTTTTT	CSARIREKLFF
TRBV5-6	.	TRBD2	TRBJ2-1	TGTGCCAGCACCAGAGGACTAGCGGGAGGGAGTTCCTACAATGAGCAGTTCTTC	CASTRGLAGGSSYNEQFF
TRBV7-2	few	.	TRBJ1-5	TGTGCCAGCAGCCGGGGTGGGGGCCAGCCCCAGCATTTT	CASSRGGGQPQHF
TRBV7-9	.	.	TRBJ1-2	TGTGCCAGCAGCTTCGCGTGGGGCGCGAACTATGGCTACACCTTC	CASSFAWGANYGYTF
TRBV19	.	TRBD1	TRBJ2-2	TGTGCCAGTAGTATGGACAGGGTGTTCACCGGGGAGCTGTTTTTT	CASSMDRVFTGELFF
TRBV20-1	.	.	TRBJ2-3	TGCAGTGCTCTCGGACCGAGTGCAGATACGCAGTATTTT	CSALGPSADTQYF
TRBV28	few	TRBD2	TRBJ2-1	TGTGCCAGCAGTCATAGCGGGAGGGCCAGCAATGAGCAGTTCTTC	CASSHSGRASNEQFF
TRBV28	few	.	TRBJ2-5	TGTGCCAGCAGTTTTTCCTTTTTGACAGCCGTGGAGACCCAGTACTTC	CASSFSFLTAVETQYF
TRBV12-3/TRBV12-4	.	.	TRBJ2-7	TGTGCCAGCAGTTTGTGGGACCCCGGATCCTACGAGCAGTACTTC	CASSLWDPGSYEQYF
TRBV7-2	few	TRBD1	TRBJ2-1	TGTGCCAGCAGCTCCCACAGGGGCGCCTACAATGAGCAGTTCTTC	CASSSHRGAYNEQFF
TRBV2	.	.	TRBJ2-4	TGTGCCAGCAGTGACGGTGGTGCCAAAAACATTCAGTACTTC	CASSDGGAKNIQYF
TRBV12-3/TRBV12-4	few	.	TRBJ1-3	TGTGCCAGCAGTTTAGCGGGATCCCCCGGAGGTACCATATATTTT	CASSLAGSPGGTIYF
TRBV29-1	once	TRBD1	TRBJ1-1	TGCAGCGTTACGGACAGGTTGGGCACTGAAGCTTTCTTT	CSVTDRLGTEAFF
TRBV12-3/TRBV12-4	few	.	TRBJ2-2	TGTGCCAGCAGCCCTACCCCTGGCAGGGGAAGTAGCGGGGAGCTGTTTTTT	CASSPTPGRGSSGELFF
TRBV29-1	.	.	TRBJ1-6	TGCAGCGTTGGGCAGGGAGATAATTCACCCCTCCACTTT	CSVGQGDNSPLHF
TRBV10-3	many	.	TRBJ2-1	TGTGCCATCAGTGAGTCTAATTACAATGAGCAGTTCTTC	CAISESNYNEQFF
TRBV3-1	.	TRBD2	TRBJ2-1	TGTGCCAGCAGCCAGGGGACTAGCGGGAGAATAGGGAATGAGCAGTTCTTC	CASSQGTSGRIGNEQFF
TRBV6-1	.	.	TRBJ2-2	TGTACCAGCAGCCCGGGGTGGGAGCGCACCGGGGAGCTGTTTTTT	CTSSPGWERTGELFF